This TCR beta chain was profiled in a study of T cells in Graves' hyperthyroidism and ophthalmopathy. Trimming shortened V by 3 bases and J by 3 bases, and 9 bases separated the two germline ends. The CDR3 loop spans 13 amino acids. Ophthalmopathy cases scored 3 or more on the Clinical Activity Score and 4 or more on NOSPECS grade, with duration below 3 months. Orbital computed tomography and thyroid ultrasound, together with serum TRAb and thyroxine and clinical symptoms, were used for diagnoses. What was amplified from RNA transcripts were TCR beta CDR3 regions. First-round RT-PCR targeting the TCR CDR3 was performed with the HTBI primer set. One entry per CDR3 protein, called by TCRdb with MiXCR from the multiplex PCR reads. Of 400,000 to 600,000 distinct CDR3 sequences listed, about 16% are singletons.

This chain connects TRBV12-3 or TRBV12-4 to TRBJ2-7; D not resolved. The sequence was collected from a woman in her 30s with Graves' ophthalmopathy. The specimen was blood. The DNA of the CDR3 is TGTGCCAGCAGTTTCGGGCAGGACTACGAGCAGTACTTC. Residues: CASSFGQDYEQYF.